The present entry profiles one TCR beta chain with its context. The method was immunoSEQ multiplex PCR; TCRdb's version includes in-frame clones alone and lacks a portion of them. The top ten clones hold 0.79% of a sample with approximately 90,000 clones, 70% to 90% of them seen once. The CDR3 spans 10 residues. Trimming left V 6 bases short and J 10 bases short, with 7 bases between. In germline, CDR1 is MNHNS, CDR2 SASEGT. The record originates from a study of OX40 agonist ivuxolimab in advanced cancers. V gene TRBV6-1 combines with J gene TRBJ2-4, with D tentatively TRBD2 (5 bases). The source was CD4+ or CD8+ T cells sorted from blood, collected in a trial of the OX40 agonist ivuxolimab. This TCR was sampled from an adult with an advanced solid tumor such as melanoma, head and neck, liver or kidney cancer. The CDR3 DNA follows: TGTGCCAGCAGCTCGGGGATTCAGTACTTC. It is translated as CASSSGIQYF.